The next 14 T cell receptor beta chains were all read from a single sample in a study of OX40 agonist ivuxolimab in advanced cancers. Profiling relied on immunoSEQ multiplex PCR, and the TCRdb table lists in-frame clones only, not all of them. The table has 25,000 to 30,000 clones, roughly 80% seen once. The sequencing used CD4+ or CD8+ T cells sorted from blood, collected in a trial of the OX40 agonist ivuxolimab. The receptors stem from an adult with an advanced solid tumor such as melanoma, head and neck, liver or kidney cancer.

J is TRBJ1-3 and V is TRBV5-6; D gene uncertain. V was shortened by 0 bases and J by 3 bases, with 4 bases between the two germline ends. This CDR3 is 13 amino acids long. The V gene's germline CDR1 is SGHDT and CDR2 YYEEEE. The CDR3 loop reads CASSLGIGNTIYF. CDR3 coding DNA: TGTGCCAGCAGCTTGGGTATTGGAAACACCATATATTTT.

The chain links TRBV6-6 to TRBJ1-1, with 7 bases matching TRBD1. Germline lookup yields CDR1 MNHNY and CDR2 SVGAGI (reference sequence). The CDR3 consists of 14 residues. The ends lost 5 bases at V and 1 base at J; junction bases unmatched: 4. The CDR3 is CASSSRTGNTEAFF. Here the CDR3 DNA reads TGTGCCAGCAGTAGCCGGACAGGGAACACTGAAGCTTTCTTT.

This rearrangement joins TRBV11-2 to TRBJ1-1; 8 bases align to TRBD1. Germline CDR1 reads SGHAT; CDR2 reads FQNNGV. The CDR3 covers 17 residues. After removal of 5 bases from V and 6 bases from J, the junction contained 17 bases not matched to a gene. The CDR3 sequence: CASSPTAGGQKSAEAFF. CDR3 nucleotides: TGTGCCAGCAGCCCCACAGCAGGGGGCCAAAAGTCCGCTGAAGCTTTCTTT. Combining the CDR3 with reference TRBV11-2 and TRBJ1-1 gives the whole variable domain EAGVAQSPRYKIIEKRQSVAFWCNPISGHATLYWYQQILGQGPKLLIQFQNNGVVDDSQLPKDRFSAERLKGVDSTLKIQPAKLEDSAVYLCASSPTAGGQKSAEAFFGQGTRLTVV.

The rearrangement uses TRBV6-1 and TRBJ2-7, with a weak D call TRBD1 (6 bases). The CDR3 contains 15 residues. Germline CDR1 reads MNHNS; CDR2 reads SASEGT. The V end was cut by 6 bases, the J end by 3 bases, with 18 bases between. CDR3 protein: CASRKTGLLFYEQYF. CDR3 sequence (DNA): TGTGCCAGCAGAAAAACAGGGTTACTATTCTACGAGCAGTACTTC.

The CDR3 nucleotides are TGTGCCAGCAGCTTAGAGCGTCCCGGCCAAGAGACCCAGTACTTC. Translation gives CASSLERPGQETQYF. The V and J genes are TRBV7-9 and TRBJ2-5; no reliable D call. Germline values: CDR1 SEHNR, CDR2 FQNEAQ (reference sequence). Trimming took off 1 base at V and 1 base at J, with 10 bases between the two ends. The CDR3 is 15 amino acids.

The table lists this clone with a count of one. This chain joins TRBV13 and TRBJ2-5; D is unclear. V lost 10 bases and J lost 5, with 5 bases in between. This CDR3 comprises 9 residues. In germline, CDR1 is PRHDT, CDR2 FYEKMQ (reference sequence). The CDR3 is CAKWETQYF. CDR3 nucleotides: TGTGCCAAGTGGGAGACCCAGTACTTC.

The rearrangement joins TRBV6-1 to TRBJ2-1, with unresolved D. The CDR3 length is 12 residues. V lost 6 bases and J lost 9, with 12 bases in between. Germline V gene lookup returns CDR1 MNHNS and CDR2 SASEGT. The DNA for the CDR3 is TGTGCCAGCAGCCTCGGGTATGGTGAGCAGTTCTTC. Encoded protein: CASSLGYGEQFF.

This chain joins TRBV6-1 and TRBJ2-1; no clear D gene. Trimming cost V 7 bases and J 10 bases, with 11 bases left between them. Germline CDR1 reads MNHNS; CDR2 reads SASEGT. The length of the CDR3 is 11 residues. Here the CDR3 DNA reads TGTGCCAGCAAGTTCCTCTGGGAGCAGTTCTTC. Translated, it gives CASKFLWEQFF.

The J gene is TRBJ2-3, the V gene TRBV7-9, with no clear D. The CDR3 spans 18 residues. Looked up from germline, CDR1 is SEHNR and CDR2 is FQNEAQ (reference sequence). Trimming shortened V by 6 bases and J by 4 bases, and 26 bases separated the two germline ends. DNA for the CDR3: TGTGCCAGCAGGGCGGCCAGTGTTCCCGCGTATCCCCCAGATACGCAGTATTTT. Translating gives CASRAASVPAYPPDTQYF.

The sample holds a few counts of this clone. This chain links TRBV4-1 with TRBJ1-1; possible D gene TRBD1, 6 bases. From germline, CDR1 is MGHRA and CDR2 YSYEKL. V lost 1 base to trimming and J lost 1 base, with 7 bases between them. The CDR3 sequence is 14 residues long. CDR3 in DNA: TGCGCCAGCAGCCAAGGACAGGCGAACACTGAAGCTTTCTTT. Translated: CASSQGQANTEAFF.

This sequence joins TRBV14 and TRBJ2-1; weak D call: TRBD1 (6 bases). The germline gives CDR1 SGHDN, CDR2 FVKESK. The CDR3 spans 15 residues. V gave up 4 bases and J gave up 0 bases, with 10 bases separating them. The CDR3 protein is CASSPRDNSYNEQFF. CDR3 DNA: TGTGCCAGCAGCCCTCGGGACAACTCCTACAATGAGCAGTTCTTC.

V is TRBV30 and J is TRBJ1-1, with TRBD1 identical over 7 bases. Looked up from germline, CDR1 is GTSNPN and CDR2 is SVGIG (reference sequence). The V segment lost 2 bases and the J segment 3 bases; nucleotides outside the gene matches: 3. The CDR3 covers 13 residues. CDR3 in amino acids: CAWSMTGYTEAFF. DNA of the CDR3: TGTGCCTGGAGTATGACAGGGTACACTGAAGCTTTCTTT.

This chain connects TRBV2 to TRBJ1-2, with D possibly matching TRBD1 (5 bases). The CDR3 spans 15 residues. The V end lost 6 bases, the J end lost 0 bases, and 14 bases lay between the germline ends. Germline V lookup: CDR1 SNHLY, CDR2 FYNNEI. Here the CDR3 DNA reads TGTGCCAGCAGCGAGACAGAGCCCCCTAACTATGGCTACACCTTC. Translated, it gives CASSETEPPNYGYTF.

The chain combines TRBV12-5 with TRBJ1-3; D not certain. Germline CDR1 reads LGHNT; CDR2 reads FRNRAP. Trimming stripped 0 bases from V and 0 bases from J, with 15 bases between. This CDR3 comprises 18 residues. CDR3 sequence reads: CASGLVRIGILSGNTIYF. The CDR3 bases are TGTGCTAGTGGTTTGGTACGTATAGGCATCCTCTCTGGAAACACCATATATTTT.